This T cell receptor beta chain was sequenced during a study of cytomegalovirus exposure and HLA in healthy donors (dated by TCRdb to between 2016 and 2019). In the study overall: In an earlier analysis of 450 to 750 of the donors, 276 Gb of sequence data and just under 120 million unique TCR beta sequences from about 190 million T cells were reported. In a later analysis, previously published TCR beta repertoires from 550 to 750 donors were re-analyzed and high-resolution HLA genotyping was added so that TCR occurrence patterns could be studied. Every repertoire in the discovery cohort had been generated on one and the same sequencing platform. An earlier analysis of approximately 580 of the donors used high-throughput TCR beta sequencing to judge whether each TCR beta V gene segment behaved as functional or pseudogenic. A later genetic analysis used genome-wide SNP genotypes for about 65% of the 666 donors, treating that subset as a discovery cohort. The study aimed to test whether cataloging public T cell receptors could reveal signatures of past pathogen exposure. Because of strong linkage in the cohort, roughly five DR-DQ haplotypes were treated as single units for association and clustering. An early release that covered about 600 HLA-typed donors contained approximately 300 gigabases of sequencing data and tens of millions of unique TCR sequences. Besides the first cohort of approximately 710 subjects, a separate validation cohort made up of roughly 120 different subjects was used. The genetic ancestry cluster associated with self-reported Caucasian donors included about four fifths of the roughly 400 genotyped donors. The study profiled the T cell repertoires of hundreds of subjects by immunosequencing and related them to cytomegalovirus serostatus. Donor age, sex, ethnicity and CMV serostatus were compiled together with the repertoire data. The number of typed donors differed by locus: about 620-640 for A, B, C, DRB1 and DQB1; 500 to 550 for DQA1; roughly 600 for DPA1; and approximately 450 for DPB1. High-throughput TCR immunosequencing, statistical association of individual TCRs with disease status, and machine learning were combined to predict cytomegalovirus infection status. Rather than using new phenotypic data, the later analysis identified candidate immune exposures from TCR beta sequences and from how often those sequences occurred across donors. Among around 400 genotyped donors of the cohort, an average of roughly 230,000 unique TCR beta nucleotide sequences was sequenced per donor, of which 15% to 20% were non-productive. Class I and class II HLA loci were covered by the typing at four-digit resolution. What the work shows at the level of the full study, not this receptor alone: An association between a missense DCLRE1C variant and V-gene and J-gene trimming of TCR beta chains was found in a later genetic analysis and replicated in an independent cohort. Most TCR sequences were observed very rarely across donors, whereas some public TCRs were present in many individuals. A cluster of highly shared sequence variants was judged likely to represent a technical artifact of the sequencing pipeline. The classifier was reported to diagnose cytomegalovirus status with high specificity and sensitivity in both the original and validation cohorts. A later analysis found that TCR association rates varied across HLA loci, with DRB1 alleles showing the most associated TCRs and HLA-C alleles the fewest. The study listed 150 to 200 TCR beta chains as associated with cytomegalovirus. A further reported finding was that TCR beta sequences accurately predicted the HLA-A and HLA-B alleles for most subjects in the first cohort. Presence/absence analyses assumed roughly uniform sequencing depth across donors, an assumption that may not hold. In vitro tests confirmed that a few of the cytomegalovirus-associated TCR beta chains recognize cytomegalovirus antigens. Compared with equally common non-associated chains, HLA-associated TCR beta chains in a later analysis were more clonally expanded and had lower generation probabilities. In a later genetic analysis, fewer N-insertions in productive TCRs were reported among donors in an Asian-associated ancestry cluster than the roughly 710-donor mean. Strong co-occurrence of HLA alleles, especially DR and DQ, made assigning TCR associations to individual alleles difficult. According to a later analysis, most CMV-associated TCR beta chains appeared to be HLA-restricted, and the HLA associations seemed to be driven largely by CMV exposure. According to a later analysis, parvovirus B19, influenza, CMV and Epstein-Barr virus appeared linked to several top co-occurrence clusters. Specific HLA alleles were associated with 15,000 to 20,000 TCR beta sequences at a false discovery rate of 0.05 in a later analysis. Immune exposure information for the cohort was limited to CMV serostatus. In an earlier analysis of 500 to 650 of the donors, most TCR beta V segments appeared in productive rearrangements about 87% or about 30% of the time, broadly matching IMGT annotations. Linkage disequilibrium might explain the correlated functional status among segregating V segments, but an unknown experimental factor could not be excluded. Only TCR beta chains were sequenced in this cohort, and the absence of alpha or paired-chain data limited detectable features. Because counts were too low, about 18 rarely observed V segments, including chromosome 9 orphons, were left out of the earlier analysis of approximately 580 of the donors. Because HLA typing was missing for some donors at each locus, association tests included only the typed subset. The authors suggested that the approach could potentially be extended to other disease states and immunological phenotypes.

As for this clone: The antigen it binds to is not known. Per-base qualities were not stored, and no clone one base away is much larger.

The cohort comprised approximately 700 healthy bone marrow donors. At the time of sampling, every cohort member was nominally healthy, though immune exposures that went unrecorded were likely present. The donor was CMV seronegative and belonged to the group of 352 seronegative cohort members. A peripheral blood sample was provided by each donor, and peripheral blood mononuclear cells were used for TCR beta sequencing. The Qiagen DNeasy Blood Extraction Kit was used to extract genomic DNA from the blood cell samples. Preparation of the library involved the immunoSEQ multiplex PCR assay. For the multiplex PCR, a mixture combining 60 forward primers for TCR Vbeta segments and 13 reverse primers for TCR Jbeta segments was used. The CDR3 region of rearranged TCR beta genes was amplified from genomic DNA by a multiplex PCR assay. The Illumina HiSeq System was used to sequence the amplified TCR beta libraries as 87-base-pair reads. The authors processed their data as follows. A later analysis tallied some 79 million unique TCR beta chains across the 650 to 750 repertoires, and approximately 12 million of those chains were shared by two or more donors. Raw reads were error-corrected and collapsed into unique sequences by a nearest-neighbor algorithm in which closely related sequences were merged to remove PCR and sequencing errors. V, D and J gene segments were assigned by aligning CDR3 sequences to IMGT reference sequences. For a sequence to be retained, at least a six-nucleotide match to both a V gene segment and a J gene segment was required. A rearrangement counted as productive if the CDR3 had no stop codons and remained in frame with V and J, and every other rearrangement counted as non-productive. CDR3 was defined according to IMGT convention as the region running from the second conserved V-encoded cysteine to the conserved J-encoded phenylalanine. The earlier analysis of 500 to 650 of the donors excluded any sequence lacking an unambiguous match to a single V gene segment. An earlier analysis of almost 600 of the donors classified V segments as functional when productive rearrangements were above 56.7% and as segregating when the standard deviation between donors was above 5%. A statistical classification framework was developed to diagnose cytomegalovirus status using the catalog of TCR beta chain sequences. In a later analysis, V and J genes were assigned by comparing TCR nucleotide sequences against IMGT/GENE-DB human TR gene sequences. The TCRdist pipeline was used in a later analysis to assign CDR3 sequences and most-parsimonious VDJ recombination scenarios. In a later analysis, each TCR beta chain was defined by its CDR3 amino acid sequence together with its V-gene family, and reads without a unique V-gene family were excluded. A later analysis removed 592 highly shared, low-generation-probability nucleotide sequences to deal with suspected cross-contamination and a sequencing artifact. In a later analysis, a clonal expansion index was calculated for each public chain from normalized within-repertoire ranks of inferred template counts. A later analysis computed generation probabilities with a VDJ recombination model fitted to out-of-frame rearrangements, and checked the results against IGoR. A later analysis scored TCR-TCR, TCR-HLA and TCR-CMV co-occurrence with hypergeometric tests, applying a repertoire-size bias correction to TCR pairs. A later analysis estimated false discovery rates by permuting HLA or CMV assignments 20 times. In a later analysis, co-occurring TCRs were grouped using DBSCAN, and TCRdist sequence similarity was added for clustering within HLA-allele-positive subsets. Repertoires with fewer than 30,000 or more than 120,000 public chains were left out of co-occurrence clustering, as were about five repertoires with anomalous nucleotide sharing. TCRdb took this table from immuneACCESS and kept in-frame rearrangements with V and J called. Such tables lack part of the clones; where checked against another copy, unresolved V genes explain under half of the gap, and the rest is unexplained. V, J and clone size were drawn from that table, and D and trimming were deduced from the DNA. The sample yields roughly 180,000 clones; roughly 80% were counted once. Of the sample, 4.8% falls within the top ten clones.

The sequenced sample was PBMCs. This TCR was recovered from a man aged 18 to 35 in good health and CMV-seronegative.

The CDR3 protein is CASSESPTGNTEAFF. The nucleotides read TGTGCCAGCAGCGAATCACCAACAGGGAACACTGAAGCTTTCTTT. Here the chain combines TRBV5-4 and TRBJ1-1; D gene: possibly TRBD1, on 5 matching bases. CDR1 and CDR2 are read off the germline V gene (reference sequence) as SGHNT and YYREEE. The CDR3 measures 15 amino acids from cysteine to phenylalanine. Of the read, only the CDR3 DNA is kept; its 45 bases are in frame from base 1. V and J are truncated by 4 bases and 1 base respectively, leaving an intervening sequence of 14 bases.